This T cell receptor (beta chain) appears in the sequencing data of a study of blood T cell repertoires in COVID-19. V lost 0 bases and J 7 bases, leaving 9 bases between the germline ends. There are 13 residues in the CDR3. How the authors handled the data: Amplification of reference gene primers provided the estimated nucleated cell counts. Generated by immunoSEQ multiplex PCR, the TCRdb table keeps only in-frame clones and is missing some. That table is the source of V, J and clone size, and D and trimming were worked out from the DNA. The sample consists of under 85,000 clones, approximately 87% of them appearing once.

The chain carries TRBV12-3 or TRBV12-4 and TRBJ2-5, with a possible D match to TRBD2 (5 bases). Sequenced input: peripheral blood. This sequence was found in a man of 80 years or more in a cohort sampled during active COVID-19. This CDR3 is CASSLARRSTQYF. CDR3 nucleotides: TGTGCCAGCAGTTTAGCGAGGAGGTCGACCCAGTACTTC.